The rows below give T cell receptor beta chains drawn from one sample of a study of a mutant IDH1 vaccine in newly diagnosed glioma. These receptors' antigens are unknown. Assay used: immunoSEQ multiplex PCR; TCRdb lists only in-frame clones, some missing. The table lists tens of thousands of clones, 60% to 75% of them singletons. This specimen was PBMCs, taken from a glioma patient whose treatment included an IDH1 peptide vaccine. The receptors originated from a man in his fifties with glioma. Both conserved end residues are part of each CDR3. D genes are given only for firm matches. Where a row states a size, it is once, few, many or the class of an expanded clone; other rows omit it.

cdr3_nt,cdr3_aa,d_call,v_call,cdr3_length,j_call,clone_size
TGCGCCAGCAGCTTAGGACAGTCCACCGGGGAGCTGTTTTTT,CASSLGQSTGELFF,NA,TRBV5-1,14,TRBJ2-2,NA
TGTGCCAGCAGCGGCCAGGGGGCACGCGAGCAGTTCTTC,CASSGQGAREQFF,TRBD1,TRBV7-8,13,TRBJ2-1,NA
TGTGCCACCAGCGGTTATACCGGGACAGGGAGCTACGAGCAGTACTTC,CATSGYTGTGSYEQYF,TRBD1,TRBV15,16,TRBJ2-7,NA
TGCGCCAGCAGCCCAAGCGAAGGGGTGGGGACAGATACGCAGTATTTT,CASSPSEGVGTDTQYF,NA,TRBV4-3,16,TRBJ2-3,once
TGTGCCAGCAGCTCGGTCTCTCCCTACAATGAGCAGTTCTTC,CASSSVSPYNEQFF,NA,TRBV7-2,14,TRBJ2-1,NA
TGCGCCAGCAGCCAACAAGGGGGATCTAGTAATGAAAAACTGTTTTTT,CASSQQGGSSNEKLFF,NA,TRBV5-1,16,TRBJ1-4,NA
TGTGCCAGCAGCCTTGGACAGGGGAACACCATATATTTT,CASSLGQGNTIYF,TRBD1,TRBV7-9,13,TRBJ1-3,NA
TGTGCCAGCAGCGTCCAGCCAACTAATGAAAAACTGTTTTTT,CASSVQPTNEKLFF,NA,TRBV6-1,14,TRBJ1-4,NA
TGTGCCAGCAGCTTGAACAGGGTCACTGAAGCTTTCTTT,CASSLNRVTEAFF,NA,TRBV5-5,13,TRBJ1-1,NA
TGTGCCAGTACTCCAACAGGGGTTGACAATCAGCCCCAGCATTTT,CASTPTGVDNQPQHF,TRBD1,TRBV19,15,TRBJ1-5,NA
TGTGCCAGCAGTGAAGGGATGGGGCGAGGCTATGGCTACACCTTC,CASSEGMGRGYGYTF,NA,TRBV6-1,15,TRBJ1-2,NA
TGTGCCAGCTCACCATTGGGCAGCCCCTACGAGCAGTACTTC,CASSPLGSPYEQYF,NA,TRBV18,14,TRBJ2-7,NA
TGTGCCACCAGCAGAGTTGGACAGCCCTATAATTCACCCCTCCACTTT,CATSRVGQPYNSPLHF,NA,TRBV15,16,TRBJ1-6,NA
TGTGCCAGCTCACCAGACGCTATCTATGGCTACACCTTC,CASSPDAIYGYTF,NA,TRBV18,13,TRBJ1-2,NA
TGCGCCAGCAGCTTGGGGTCCCCCGAGCAGTACTTC,CASSLGSPEQYF,NA,TRBV5-1,12,TRBJ2-7,NA
TGCGCCAGCAGCAATGACTGGTTTGGGGCCAACGTCCTGACTTTC,CASSNDWFGANVLTF,NA,TRBV5-1,15,TRBJ2-6,few
TGTGCTAGTGGTTTGGGGACAGGGACCAATGGCTACACCTTC,CASGLGTGTNGYTF,TRBD1,TRBV12-5,14,TRBJ1-2,NA
TGTGCCAGCTCACCACCGGGGAGGGGGCATGGTGGCTACACCTTC,CASSPPGRGHGGYTF,TRBD1,TRBV18,15,TRBJ1-2,few
TGCGCCAGCAGCTTGGCTCCGGGACAGGAGACCTACGAGCAGTACTTC,CASSLAPGQETYEQYF,TRBD1,TRBV5-1,16,TRBJ2-7,NA
TGTGCCAGCAGGCCCACAGGGAAACAAACCTACGAGCAGTACTTC,CASRPTGKQTYEQYF,NA,TRBV14,15,TRBJ2-7,NA
TGTGCCAGCAGCCAAGTTGGGGCAGCAAATGAGCAGTTCTTC,CASSQVGAANEQFF,NA,TRBV4-2,14,TRBJ2-1,once
TGCGCCAGCAGCCAAGGAGATACGCAGTATTTT,CASSQGDTQYF,NA,TRBV4-1,11,TRBJ2-3,NA
TGTGCCAGCAGCGGAAGGGGACCCTGGTGGTACTTC,CASSGRGPWWYF,NA,TRBV7-2,12,TRBJ2-7,NA
TGCGCCAGCAGCTTAACGGACAGTGGTAACTATGGCTACACCTTC,CASSLTDSGNYGYTF,NA,TRBV5-1,15,TRBJ1-2,NA
TGCGCCAGCAGTGAACCGAACACTGAAGCTTTCTTT,CASSEPNTEAFF,NA,TRBV10-2,12,TRBJ1-1,few
TGTGCCAGTAGCTTTAGCGGGGGGGGCTTCAATGAGCAGTTCTTC,CASSFSGGGFNEQFF,TRBD2,TRBV19,15,TRBJ2-1,NA
TGTGCCAGCAGCCTTGGACAGAGGACCTACGAGCAGTACTTC,CASSLGQRTYEQYF,NA,TRBV7-2,14,TRBJ2-7,NA
TGTGCCAGCAGACCACAGGGGGATGGAAAACTGTTTTTT,CASRPQGDGKLFF,TRBD1,TRBV6-6,13,TRBJ1-4,once
TGTGCCAGCAGCCAAGGAGGGGGGTGGGCCTTGGACTTC,CASSQGGGWALDF,NA,TRBV14,13,TRBJ2-7,NA
TGTGCCAGCAGTCCCTCAGAAGGGAGCGAGCAGTACTTC,CASSPSEGSEQYF,NA,TRBV27,13,TRBJ2-7,NA
TGCGCCAGCAGCTTCCTGCCTGGACTAGCGGGGGGGATTAATGAGCAGTTCTTC,CASSFLPGLAGGINEQFF,TRBD2,TRBV5-1,18,TRBJ2-1,once
TGTGCCAGCGGGGGACATGAAGCTTTCTTT,CASGGHEAFF,NA,TRBV25-1,10,TRBJ1-1,NA
TGCAGCGTTGAAGATTCCTCCAATGAGCAGTTCTTC,CSVEDSSNEQFF,NA,TRBV29-1,12,TRBJ2-1,NA
TGTGCCAGCAGCTTTACTAGCGGGGGGACCTTAGGCGAGCAGTACTTC,CASSFTSGGTLGEQYF,TRBD2,TRBV5-6,16,TRBJ2-7,NA